The clone carrying this TCR beta chain showed up just once. This entry comes from a study of blood T cells in healthy people across ages. The CDR3 is 18 amino acids. In germline, CDR1 is LGHNA, CDR2 YSLEER. V was cut by 2 bases and J by 2 bases, with 16 bases left in between. PCR was performed a second time for about 6 to 12 cycles using a sample-barcoded 5' primer and a J-beta primer mix. TCRdb re-derived calls from the 5' RACE reads in MiXCR, one entry per CDR3 protein. The table records around 1,000,000 distinct CDR3 sequences, less than 25% of them present only once. These same data were also listed under a study on T cells of mothers and their children.

Sequences were obtained from blood. The chain links TRBV4-3 to TRBJ2-6; D is possibly TRBD1 (5 bases). The source is a girl aged 2-15 years in good health. CDR3 protein: CASSQTVTQGTGANVLTF. The CDR3, as DNA: TGCGCCAGCAGCCAAACCGTCACCCAGGGTACTGGGGCCAACGTCCTGACTTTC.